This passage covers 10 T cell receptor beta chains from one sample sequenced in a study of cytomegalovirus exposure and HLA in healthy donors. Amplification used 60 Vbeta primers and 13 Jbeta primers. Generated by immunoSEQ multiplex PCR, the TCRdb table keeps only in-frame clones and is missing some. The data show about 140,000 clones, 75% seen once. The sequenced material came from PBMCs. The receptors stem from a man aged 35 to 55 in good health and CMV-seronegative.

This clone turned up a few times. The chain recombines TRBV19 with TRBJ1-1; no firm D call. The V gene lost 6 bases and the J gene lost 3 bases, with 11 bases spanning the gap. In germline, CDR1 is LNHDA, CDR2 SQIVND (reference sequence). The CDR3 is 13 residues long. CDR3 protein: CASRTTMDTEAFF. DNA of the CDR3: TGTGCCAGTAGAACCACAATGGACACTGAAGCTTTCTTT.

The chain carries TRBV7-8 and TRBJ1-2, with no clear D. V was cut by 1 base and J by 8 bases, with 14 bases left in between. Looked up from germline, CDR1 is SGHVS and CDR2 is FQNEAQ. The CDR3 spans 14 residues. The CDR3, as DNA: TGTGCCAGCAGCTTAGTTGTACGGTTCGGGGGCTACACCTTC. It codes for CASSLVVRFGGYTF.

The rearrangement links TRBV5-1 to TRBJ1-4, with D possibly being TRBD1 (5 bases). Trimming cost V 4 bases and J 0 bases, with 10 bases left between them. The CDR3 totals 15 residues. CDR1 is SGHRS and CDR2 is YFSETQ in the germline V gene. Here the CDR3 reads CASSPQGATNEKLFF. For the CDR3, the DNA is TGCGCCAGCAGCCCCCAGGGTGCAACTAATGAAAAACTGTTTTTT.

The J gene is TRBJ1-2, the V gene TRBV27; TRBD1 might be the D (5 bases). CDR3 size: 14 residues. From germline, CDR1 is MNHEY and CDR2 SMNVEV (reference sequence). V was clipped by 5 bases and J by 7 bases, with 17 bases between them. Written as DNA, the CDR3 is TGTGCCAGCAGTAGAGACAGTCGGTCCCGTGGCTACACCTTC. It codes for CASSRDSRSRGYTF.

The DNA for the CDR3 is TGTGCCAGCAGCCGTTATAATTCGGGGGGAAACTCCTACGAGCAGTACTTC. Protein sequence: CASSRYNSGGNSYEQYF. The chain joins TRBV4-2 to TRBJ2-7, with 7 bases identical to TRBD2. Germline CDR1 is LGHNA and CDR2 is YNFKEQ. The length of the CDR3 is 17 residues. J was trimmed by 0 bases and V by 4 bases; bases with no gene match: 12.

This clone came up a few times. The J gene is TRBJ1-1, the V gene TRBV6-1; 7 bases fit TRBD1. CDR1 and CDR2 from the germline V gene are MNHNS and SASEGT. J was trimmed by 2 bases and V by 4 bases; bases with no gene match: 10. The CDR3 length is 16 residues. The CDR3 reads CASSAQQGRPNTEAFF. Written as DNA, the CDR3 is TGTGCCAGCAGTGCACAACAGGGGCGTCCAAACACTGAAGCTTTCTTT.

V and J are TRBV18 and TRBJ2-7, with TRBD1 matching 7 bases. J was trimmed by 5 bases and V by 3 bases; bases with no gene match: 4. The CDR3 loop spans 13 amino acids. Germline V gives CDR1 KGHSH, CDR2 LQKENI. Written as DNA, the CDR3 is TGTGCCAGCTCACCGGACAGGTTTAACGAGCAGTACTTC. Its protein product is CASSPDRFNEQYF.

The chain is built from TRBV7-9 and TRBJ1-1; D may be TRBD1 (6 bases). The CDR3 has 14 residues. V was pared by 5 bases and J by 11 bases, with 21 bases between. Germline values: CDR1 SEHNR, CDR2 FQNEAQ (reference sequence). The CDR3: CASSPRDGPQGAFF. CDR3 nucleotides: TGTGCCAGCAGCCCCCGTGACGGGCCGCAGGGGGCTTTCTTT. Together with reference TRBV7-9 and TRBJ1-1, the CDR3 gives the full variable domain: DTGVSQNPRHKITKRGQNVTFRCDPISEHNRLYWYRQTLGQGPEFLTYFQNEAQLEKSRLLSDRFSAERPKGSFSTLEIQRTEQGDSAMYLCASSPRDGPQGAFFGQGTRLTVV.

As DNA, the CDR3 is TGTGCCTGGAGTACGTCCGGGGTCCGTAATTCACCCCTCCACTTT. This codes for CAWSTSGVRNSPLHF. The rearrangement links TRBV30 to TRBJ1-6, with D unresolved. Deletions cut 2 bases from V and 6 bases from J, with 14 bases between. Per the germline V gene, CDR1 is GTSNPN and CDR2 is SVGIG (reference sequence). The CDR3 consists of 15 residues. The whole variable domain, remainder taken from reference TRBV30 and TRBJ1-6, is SQTIHQWPATLVQPVGSPLSLECTVEGTSNPNLYWYRQAAGRGLQLLFYSVGIGQISSEVPQNLSASRPQDRQFILSSKKLLLSDSGFYLCAWSTSGVRNSPLHFGNGTRLTVT.

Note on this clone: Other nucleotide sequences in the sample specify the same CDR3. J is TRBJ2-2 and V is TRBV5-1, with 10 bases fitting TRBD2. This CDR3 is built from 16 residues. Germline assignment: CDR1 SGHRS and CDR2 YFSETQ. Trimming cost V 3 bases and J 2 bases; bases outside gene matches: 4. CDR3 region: CASSSTSGANTGELFF. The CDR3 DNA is TGCGCCAGCAGCTCCACTAGCGGGGCTAACACCGGGGAGCTGTTTTTT.